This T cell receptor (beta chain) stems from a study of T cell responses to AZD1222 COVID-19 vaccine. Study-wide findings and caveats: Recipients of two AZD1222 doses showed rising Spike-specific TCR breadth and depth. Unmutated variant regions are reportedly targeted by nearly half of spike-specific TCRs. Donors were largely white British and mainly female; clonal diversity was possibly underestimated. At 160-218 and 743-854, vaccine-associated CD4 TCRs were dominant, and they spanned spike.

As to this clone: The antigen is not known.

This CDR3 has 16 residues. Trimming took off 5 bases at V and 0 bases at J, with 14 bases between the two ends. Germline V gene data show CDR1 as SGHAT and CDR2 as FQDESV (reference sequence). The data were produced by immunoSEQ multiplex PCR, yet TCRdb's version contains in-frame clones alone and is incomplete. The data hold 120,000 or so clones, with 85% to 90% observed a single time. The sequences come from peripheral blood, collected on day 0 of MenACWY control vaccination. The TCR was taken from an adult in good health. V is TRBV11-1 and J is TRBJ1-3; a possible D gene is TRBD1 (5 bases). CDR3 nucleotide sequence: TGTGCCAGCAGCATAAATACAGGATTCTCTGGAAACACCATATATTTT. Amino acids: CASSINTGFSGNTIYF.